These 30 T cell receptor beta chains share one sample of origin, sequenced in a study of T cells in Graves' hyperthyroidism and ophthalmopathy. Authors of the study amplified TCR beta CDR3 regions from RNA transcripts. During a first-round RT-PCR of the TCR CDR3, the HTBI primer set was used. One entry per CDR3 protein results from TCRdb running MiXCR on the multiplex PCR reads. The sample shows approximately 700,000 distinct CDR3 sequences, 15% to 20% of them seen only once. Material: blood. The receptor source for this set is a man in his late teens or twenties with Graves' hyperthyroidism.

This clonotype was recorded at least ten times. The CDR3 loop reads CASSLSGEPRKAGGLNEQFF. Written as DNA, the CDR3 is TGTGCCAGCAGTTTATCGGGGGAGCCGCGGAAGGCGGGAGGGCTTAATGAGCAGTTCTTC. This chain connects TRBV12-3 or TRBV12-4 to TRBJ2-1; 9 bases fit TRBD2. The CDR3 consists of 20 residues. V lost 2 bases and J lost 7; bases outside the gene matches: 21.

There are many counts of this clonotype. V and J are TRBV20-1 and TRBJ2-1; either TRBD1 or TRBD2 may supply D (5 bases each). There are 11 residues in the CDR3. The V end was cut by 6 bases, the J end by 8 bases, with 11 bases between. Germline loops: CDR1 DFQATT, CDR2 SNEGSKA (reference sequence). The CDR3 loop reads CSAPRGDEQFF. DNA of the CDR3: TGCAGTGCGCCAAGAGGGGATGAGCAGTTCTTC.

To note about this clonotype: A single base separates this from a much larger clone, so it may be a read error. CDR3 in DNA: TGTGCCAGCAGCTCCGTGGACAGCTTGGGAGAGCAGTACTTC. Translation gives CASSSVDSLGEQYF. The rearrangement links TRBV11-3 to TRBJ2-7; D may be TRBD1 (6 bases). The CDR3 runs 14 residues. Trimming took 4 bases from V and 7 from J, leaving 17 bases between them. CDR1 SGHNT and CDR2 YENEEA come from the germline V gene.

V gene TRBV9 combines with J gene TRBJ2-7; possible D gene TRBD2, 6 bases. The germline V and J ends were trimmed by 4 bases and 1 base, with 15 bases remaining between them. Germline CDR1 SGDLS, CDR2 YYNGEE. The CDR3 is 15 residues long. CDR3 nucleotides: TGTGCCAGCAGCCCGGAGGGGTTAACATCCTACGAGCAGTACTTC. It encodes CASSPEGLTSYEQYF.

This clonotype has ten or more counts. The chain is built from TRBV2 and TRBJ2-3, with 9 bases aligning to TRBD1. V gave up 10 bases and J gave up 3 bases; unmatched junction bases: 8. Germline V gene lookup returns CDR1 SNHLY and CDR2 FYNNEI. CDR3 length equals 14 residues. CDR3 sequence (DNA): TGTGCCACCCAGGGGGACAGGGTAACAGATACGCAGTATTTT. Its translation is CATQGDRVTDTQYF.

In the case of this clonotype: This CDR3 fails to terminate in the conserved phenylalanine or tryptophan, so it likely reflects a read error. The chain combines TRBV7-9 with TRBJ2-1; D ambiguous. CDR3 length: 13 amino acids. CDR1 is SEHNR and CDR2 is FQNEAQ in the germline V gene (reference sequence). Trimming stripped 3 bases from V and 4 bases from J, with 7 bases between. The CDR3 nucleotides are TGTGCCAGCAGCTTCCGCATTTACAATGAGCAGTTCCTC. Amino acids: CASSFRIYNEQFL.

This chain joins TRBV15 and TRBJ1-2, with D possibly TRBD1 on 5 matching bases. CDR1 is LNHNV, CDR2 YYDKDF, per germline (reference sequence). The CDR3 has 14 residues. The germline V and J ends were trimmed by 0 bases and 2 bases, with 7 bases remaining between them. The CDR3 DNA is TGTGCCACCAGCAGAGAAAGGGGAAACTATGGCTACACCTTC. Translation gives CATSRERGNYGYTF.

This clonotype was seen many times. This chain connects TRBV20-1 to TRBJ1-5; 8 positions match TRBD1. Germline CDR1 DFQATT, CDR2 SNEGSKA (reference sequence). The CDR3 spans 14 residues. V dropped 7 bases and J dropped 6; count of bases not matched to a gene: 11. This CDR3 is CSVRQGIGGQPQHF. CDR3 nucleotide sequence: TGCAGTGTACGACAGGGGATCGGTGGTCAGCCCCAGCATTTT.

This clonotype appeared many times. The chain recombines TRBV7-2 with TRBJ2-3, with TRBD2 as a possible D gene (5 bases). Per germline, CDR1 SGHTA and CDR2 FQGNSA. The V and J ends lost 5 bases and 1 base respectively, with 13 bases between them. This CDR3 has 15 amino acids. The CDR3 DNA follows: TGTGCCAGCAGCCCCTGGGAGTGGGGCACAGATACGCAGTATTTT. Amino acid sequence: CASSPWEWGTDTQYF. The variable domain in full, with the rest retrieved from reference TRBV7-2 and TRBJ2-3, is GAGVSQSPSNKVTEKGKDVELRCDPISGHTALYWYRQSLGQGLEFLIYFQGNSAPDKSGLPSDRFSAERTGGSVSTLTIQRTQQEDSAVYLCASSPWEWGTDTQYFGPGTRLTVL.

This chain links TRBV7-9 with TRBJ1-1; D perhaps matches TRBD1 (5 bases). Between the trimmed V and J ends, which lost 3 bases and 5 bases, there was a span of 10 bases. The CDR3 sequence is 13 residues long. Germline loops: CDR1 SEHNR, CDR2 FQNEAQ (reference sequence). This CDR3 reads CASSFPTVTEAFF. The DNA for the CDR3 is TGTGCCAGCAGCTTTCCGACAGTGACTGAAGCTTTCTTT.

This clonotype was observed many times. This sequence joins TRBV28 and TRBJ2-3, with 7 bases aligning to TRBD2. Germline V gene data show CDR1 as MDHEN and CDR2 as SYDVKM. The CDR3 has 18 amino acids. The V segment lost 7 bases and the J segment 1 base; nucleotides outside the gene matches: 17. This chain's CDR3 is CASIERAGAFFGTDTQYF. The CDR3 coding sequence is TGTGCCAGCATCGAGAGGGCGGGAGCGTTTTTCGGCACAGATACGCAGTATTTT.

This chain joins TRBV11-2 and TRBJ2-2; D unresolved. Germline V lookup: CDR1 SGHAT, CDR2 FQNNGV. V lost 0 bases, J lost 7 bases, and 6 bases lay in between. The length of the CDR3 is 13 residues. This chain's CDR3 is CASSLEGVGELFF. CDR3 bases: TGTGCCAGCAGCTTAGAAGGTGTCGGGGAGCTGTTTTTT.

This clonotype was detected ten times or more. The V and J genes are TRBV19 and TRBJ2-7; D tentatively reads TRBD1 or TRBD2 (5 bases each). Looked up from germline, CDR1 is LNHDA and CDR2 is SQIVND (reference sequence). The ends were cut back, 8 bases at V and 0 bases at J, with 14 bases in the middle. CDR3 length equals 14 residues. CDR3: CASRGAPSSYEQYF. CDR3 DNA sequence: TGTGCCAGTCGAGGGGCCCCTAGCTCCTACGAGCAGTACTTC.

This chain links TRBV20-1 with TRBJ2-7, with 9 bases matching TRBD2. The CDR3 runs to 14 residues. The germline V gene has CDR1 DFQATT and CDR2 SNEGSKA (reference sequence). The trim removed 3 bases at V and 1 base at J, leaving 4 bases unmatched. CDR3 residues: CSASTSGRSYEQYF. The CDR3 bases are TGCAGTGCTAGCACCAGCGGGAGGTCCTACGAGCAGTACTTC.

This clonotype was found many times. The chain is built from TRBV6-5 and TRBJ2-7; 10 nucleotides line up with TRBD2. The CDR3 consists of 18 residues. V lost 2 bases, J lost 6 bases, and 16 bases stayed unmatched. Per the germline V gene, CDR1 is MNHEY and CDR2 is SVGAGI. CDR3 coding DNA: TGTGCCAGCAGTTACCTGGACTTTAGCGGGAGGCCGTCCGGCGAGCAGTACTTC. Its protein is CASSYLDFSGRPSGEQYF.

This clonotype was seen repeatedly, ten times or more. The chain employs TRBV18 and TRBJ2-7; unclear D gene. Trimming stripped 0 bases from V and 2 bases from J, with 14 bases between. The germline V gene has CDR1 KGHSH and CDR2 LQKENI. The CDR3 sequence is 16 residues long. The DNA of the CDR3 is TGTGCCAGCTCACCACCGTCGGTAGGGCAGGCCTACGAGCAGTACTTC. This codes for CASSPPSVGQAYEQYF.

The gene calls are TRBV2 and TRBJ2-5, with D unclear. Germline CDR1 reads SNHLY; CDR2 reads FYNNEI. The CDR3 runs 14 residues. Between the trimmed V and J ends, which lost 1 base and 5 bases, there was a span of 11 bases. The CDR3 spells CASSEVSQWETQYF. The CDR3 DNA is TGTGCCAGCAGTGAAGTGTCCCAGTGGGAGACCCAGTACTTC.

This clonotype was seen at least ten times. The chain employs TRBV18 and TRBJ2-3; D not certain. Deletions cut 0 bases from V and 5 bases from J, with 9 bases between. The CDR3 extends over 14 amino acids. Germline V gene sequence: CDR1 KGHSH, CDR2 LQKENI. CDR3 in DNA: TGTGCCAGCTCACCACCTGTTGGGTTAGATACGCAGTATTTT. Its translation: CASSPPVGLDTQYF.

Points on this clonotype: A much larger clone differs by one base, so this may be a read error. The chain combines TRBV6-1 with TRBJ2-7; perhaps TRBD1 as D (6 bases). Germline CDR1 MNHNS, CDR2 SASEGT. The CDR3 totals 14 residues. CDR3 coding DNA: TGTGCCAGCAGTACCCGGACAGAGAACTACGGGCAGTACTTC. It encodes CASSTRTENYGQYF.

In this sample, this clonotype turned up a few times. A read error is possible here, since a much larger clone lies one base away. Written as DNA, the CDR3 is TGTGCCAGCAGTACTAGCGGGAGAACAGATACGCAGTATTTT. It codes for CASSTSGRTDTQYF. The chain combines TRBV6-1 with TRBJ2-3; 11 bases line up with TRBD2. Germline CDR1 MNHNS, CDR2 SASEGT. The CDR3 runs to 14 residues. Unmatched junction bases numbered 1, after V lost 5 bases and J lost 3 bases.

The chain joins TRBV2 to TRBJ1-1, with D unresolved. Germline V gene data show CDR1 as SNHLY and CDR2 as FYNNEI. Trimming shortened V by 5 bases and J by 8 bases, and 9 bases separated the two germline ends. There are 11 residues in the CDR3. CDR3 sequence reads: CASSPGPEAFF. The CDR3 region has the DNA TGTGCCAGCAGTCCGGGTCCCGAAGCTTTCTTT. The variable domain in full, with the rest retrieved from reference TRBV2 and TRBJ1-1, is EPEVTQTPSHQVTQMGQEVILRCVPISNHLYFYWYRQILGQKVEFLVSFYNNEISEKSEIFDDQFSVERPDGSNFTLKIRSTKLEDSAMYFCASSPGPEAFFGQGTRLTVV.

The gene calls are TRBV5-4 and TRBJ2-5, with 9 bases lining up with TRBD1. CDR3 length: 16 residues. Germline CDR1 reads SGHNT; CDR2 reads YYREEE (reference sequence). Unmatched junction bases numbered 9, after V lost 3 bases and J lost 3 bases. CDR3 sequence (DNA): TGTGCCAGCAGCTACGCGCACAGGGGGCAGAAAGAGACCCAGTACTTC. Protein: CASSYAHRGQKETQYF.

The chain is built from TRBV20-1 and TRBJ2-5; 8 bases map to TRBD1. From germline, CDR1 is DFQATT and CDR2 SNEGSKA (reference sequence). Trimming removed 5 bases from V and 1 base from J; junction bases left unmatched: 3. This CDR3 region has 13 residues. CDR3 in DNA: TGCAGTGCTTTAACAGGGGGCCAAGAGACCCAGTACTTC. It specifies CSALTGGQETQYF.

This clonotype has only a few counts. The chain combines TRBV7-8 with TRBJ1-4; D might be TRBD1 (6 bases). The CDR3 sequence is 17 residues long. V lost 2 bases and J lost 2, with 15 bases in between. Germline V CDR1 and CDR2: SGHVS, FQNEAQ. The CDR3, as DNA: TGTGCCAGCAGCTTAAGGGGGGGGCTTGGGACTAATGAAAAACTGTTTTTT. Translation gives CASSLRGGLGTNEKLFF.

This clonotype was seen a handful of times. The chain recombines TRBV4-2 with TRBJ1-2, with 8 positions matching TRBD1. J lost 7 bases, V lost 2 bases, and 15 bases had no gene match. Germline lookup yields CDR1 LGHNA and CDR2 YNFKEQ. The CDR3 is 17 amino acids. CDR3: CASSQPSLGQDRFGYTF. As DNA, the CDR3 is TGTGCCAGCAGCCAACCTTCTTTGGGACAGGACAGGTTTGGCTACACCTTC.

This clonotype turned up a few times. The chain employs TRBV19 and TRBJ1-5, with D maybe TRBD1 (6 bases). CDR1 is LNHDA and CDR2 is SQIVND in the germline V gene (reference sequence). This CDR3 is 18 amino acids long. The V end was cut by 1 base, the J end by 2 bases, with 18 bases between. The CDR3 DNA reads as TGTGCCAGTAGTATAGGTTTCAGGGGCAGACGGGGCAATCAGCCCCAGCATTTT. This translates into CASSIGFRGRRGNQPQHF.

Note on this clonotype: This may be a read error, as it is one base from a much larger clone. The J gene is TRBJ1-4, the V gene TRBV12-3 or TRBV12-4, with D unresolved. This CDR3 comprises 15 residues. This CDR3 is CASRPGWATDEKLFF. CDR3 DNA: TGTGCCAGCAGGCCCGGGTGGGCAACTGATGAAAAACTGTTTTTT.

The chain couples TRBV24-1 to TRBJ2-3; TRBD1 agrees at 8 bases. This CDR3 is built from 16 residues. Germline loops: CDR1 KGHDR, CDR2 SFDVKD. J was trimmed by 2 bases and V by 4 bases; bases with no gene match: 7. CDR3: CATSDPTGQATDTQYF. Here the CDR3 DNA reads TGTGCCACCAGTGACCCGACGGGACAGGCCACAGATACGCAGTATTTT.

This clonotype was picked up a small number of times. A much larger clone is a single base away; this may be a read error. This chain connects TRBV6-5 to TRBJ2-7; D perhaps matches TRBD1 (6 bases). V was shortened by 2 bases and J by 2 bases, with 10 bases between the two germline ends. The germline V gene encodes CDR1 MNHEY and CDR2 SVGAGI. The CDR3 is 14 residues long. The CDR3 nucleotides are TGTGCCAGCAGTTACACCAGACAGGCCTACGAGCAGTACTTC. Protein: CASSYTRQAYEQYF.

This clonotype came up many times. The gene calls are TRBV7-9 and TRBJ2-5; possibly TRBD2 for D (5 bases). This CDR3 region has 10 residues. CDR1 is SEHNR, CDR2 FQNEAQ, per germline (reference sequence). V lost 11 bases to trimming and J lost 5 bases, with 9 bases between them. The chain's CDR3 is CAGGEETQYF. CDR3 DNA sequence: TGTGCCGGTGGGGAGGAGACCCAGTACTTC.